This paragraph reports one T cell receptor (beta chain). These data originate in a study of STAT5B mutations in CD4+ large granular lymphocyte leukemia. Profiling relied on immunoSEQ multiplex PCR, and the TCRdb table lists in-frame clones only, not all of them. The sample contains some 40,000 clones, roughly 85% of which appear only once. The germline CDR1 and CDR2 sequences are MNHEY and SVGAGI. The CDR3 runs 14 residues. V shed 1 base and J shed 1 base, with 8 bases lying between them. This sequence was found in a human donor in good health. V usage is TRBV6-5 and J usage is TRBJ2-7; no definite D call. The sequencing sample was made of CD4+ T cells from blood buffy coats. As DNA, the CDR3 is TGTGCCAGCAGTTACTTAGACGGTTCCTACGAGCAGTACTTC. The encoded protein is CASSYLDGSYEQYF.